This T cell receptor beta chain was obtained from a study of T cell responses to AZD1222 COVID-19 vaccine. Overall study findings and caveats: In the spike-specific TCR repertoire, nearly half reportedly target unmutated variant regions. Only a handful of AZD1222 recipients, six or seven in all, had baseline seropositivity. Most donors were white British, females outnumbered males, and clonal diversity was possibly underestimated.

CDR1 is MNHEY and CDR2 is SVGAGI in the germline V gene. The CDR3 has 15 amino acids. V lost 9 bases to trimming and J lost 0 bases, with 18 bases between them. A word on this clone: No antigen is known for it.

The repertoire was sequenced with immunoSEQ multiplex PCR; TCRdb's copy has only in-frame clones and lacks some. The profile shows approximately 150,000 clones, 80% to 95% of them singletons. The material sequenced was peripheral blood, taken on day 0 of AZD1222 vaccination. This receptor was identified in an adult in good health. This chain uses TRBV6-5 with TRBJ2-7; no definite D call. The CDR3 here is CASLDQFSRSYEQYF. The CDR3 nucleotides are TGTGCCAGTTTGGACCAATTCAGTCGCTCCTACGAGCAGTACTTC.